The clone carrying this TCR beta chain was counted only a few times. What it binds is not known. V was pared by 5 bases and J by 1 base, with 8 bases of the junction left unmatched. Germline CDR1 reads DFQATT; CDR2 reads SNEGSKA (reference sequence). This CDR3 comprises 15 residues. This specimen belongs to a study of T cell repertoires in cytomegalovirus infection. Whole-study context: Public signatures in TCR beta pointed to CMV infection and matching HLA type. Broader study findings: There were carriers of CMV plus the relevant HLA, and cumulative public TCR beta family frequency identified them.

TCRdb redid the calling of the reads with MiXCR, one entry per CDR3 protein. Of some 200,000 distinct CDR3 sequences listed, roughly a fifth are singletons. This rearrangement joins TRBV20-1 to TRBJ2-3, with 8 bases lining up with TRBD1. This TCR derives from a human donor in good health (CMV status not recorded). Some clones in this sample may be carry-over from other donors' samples. Sequencing was carried out using PBMCs. The CDR3 loop reads CSARGGTGRTDTQYF. For the CDR3, the DNA is TGCAGTGCTCGAGGGGGGACAGGACGCACAGATACGCAGTATTTT.